These 5 T cell receptor beta chains came from one sample sequenced in a study of blood T cell repertoires in COVID-19. Profiled with immunoSEQ multiplex PCR; TCRdb holds only in-frame clones, not every one. In the table there are a few hundred thousand clones, roughly 90% of which are singletons. The sequenced sample consisted of PBMCs or T cells enriched from blood (not recorded which). The receptors here all came from a woman aged 35 to 49 who had recovered from COVID-19.

V gene TRBV6-5 combines with J gene TRBJ2-1; TRBD1 might be the D (5 bases). V was shortened by 1 base and J by 4 bases, with 11 bases between the two germline ends. Germline V CDR1 and CDR2: MNHEY, SVGAGI. This CDR3 comprises 15 residues. The CDR3 region has the DNA TGTGCCAGCAGTTACTGGCAGGGTTCGTACAATGAGCAGTTCTTC. Translated: CASSYWQGSYNEQFF.

This clone was observed a few times. V usage is TRBV28 and J usage is TRBJ2-7, with a tentative D call TRBD2 (6 bases). Germline CDR1 MDHEN, CDR2 SYDVKM. The germline V and J ends were trimmed by 3 bases and 4 bases, with 7 bases remaining between them. The CDR3 runs 12 residues. The CDR3 reads CASSLGTYEQYF. In DNA form, the CDR3 reads TGTGCCAGCAGTTTGGGGACTTACGAGCAGTACTTC.

The chain combines TRBV6-5 with TRBJ1-4; the match to TRBD1 covers 8 bases. This CDR3 has 12 residues. The ends lost 7 bases at V and 7 bases at J; junction bases unmatched: 2. Germline assignment: CDR1 MNHEY and CDR2 SVGAGI. The DNA for the CDR3 is TGTGCCAGCACTACAGGGGGTGAAAAACTGTTTTTT. Protein product: CASTTGGEKLFF.

To note about this clone: The sample holds other DNA sequences that translate to the same CDR3. This chain links TRBV24-1 with TRBJ2-1; the D gene is possibly TRBD2 (5 bases). The V gene's germline CDR1 is KGHDR and CDR2 SFDVKD. The ends were cut back, 2 bases at V and 4 bases at J, with 17 bases in the middle. This CDR3 has 17 amino acids. CDR3 residues: CATSDSLAGGGYNEQFF. The CDR3 DNA follows: TGTGCCACCAGTGATTCCCTTGCAGGAGGTGGTTACAATGAGCAGTTCTTC.

Turning to this clone: Lacking the conserved final phenylalanine or tryptophan, this CDR3 likely reflects a read error. No DNA is shown, since the ends of the CDR3 on it are uncertain; the CDR3 is the one TCRdb lists. V and J are TRBV30 and TRBJ2-7; no check of the table's D call, TRBD2, against the DNA was made. Germline V gives CDR1 GTSNPN, CDR2 SVGIG (reference sequence). The CDR3 is 11 amino acids in total, end residues counted. The CDR3 loop is CAWSVPPGLGL.